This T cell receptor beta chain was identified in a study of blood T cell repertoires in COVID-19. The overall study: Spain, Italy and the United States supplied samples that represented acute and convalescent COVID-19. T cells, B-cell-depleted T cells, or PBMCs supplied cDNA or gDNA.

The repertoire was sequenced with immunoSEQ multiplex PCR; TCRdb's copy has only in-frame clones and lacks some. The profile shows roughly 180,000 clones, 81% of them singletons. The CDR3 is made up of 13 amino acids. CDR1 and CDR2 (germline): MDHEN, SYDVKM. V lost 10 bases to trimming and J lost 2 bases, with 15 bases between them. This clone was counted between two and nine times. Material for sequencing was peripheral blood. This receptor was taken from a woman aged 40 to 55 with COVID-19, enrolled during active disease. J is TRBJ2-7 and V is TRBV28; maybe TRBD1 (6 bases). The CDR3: CATYGTPTYEQYF. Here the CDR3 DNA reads TGTGCCACTTACGGGACACCTACCTACGAGCAGTACTTC. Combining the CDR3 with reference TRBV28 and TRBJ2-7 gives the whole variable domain DVKVTQSSRYLVKRTGEKVFLECVQDMDHENMFWYRQDPGLGLRLIYFSYDVKMKEKGDIPEGYSVSREKKERFSLILESASTNQTSMYLCATYGTPTYEQYFGPGTRLTVT.